This TCR beta chain was sequenced during a study of T-cell memory formation after mild COVID-19. Study overall: TCR clustering was largely donor specific.

The study's findings and limits: Clones that contracted from day 15 to 85 were balanced CD4/CD8, while later expanders leaned CD4+. What remained unconfirmed was the SARS-CoV-2 specificity of second-wave clones peaking on day 37.

TCR alpha and TCR beta cDNA libraries with sample barcodes and UMIs came from 5'RACE using constant-segment primers. TCRdb passed the 5' RACE reads through MiXCR, listing each CDR3 protein once. The sample includes about 140,000 distinct CDR3 sequences, more than 14% of them seen just once. In germline, CDR1 is SGHAT, CDR2 FQNNGV. V was pared by 5 bases and J by 4 bases, with 9 bases between. The CDR3 consists of 12 residues. A few counts support this clonotype. Its cognate antigen is unknown. The genes are TRBV11-2 and TRBJ2-7, with a tentative D call TRBD1 (6 bases). The specimen was PBMCs or a T cell subset sorted from them (not recorded which). The source of this sequence is an adult woman who had mild COVID-19 (a few samples of this study predate the infection). Cell type and time point are not known. The CDR3 nucleotides are TGTGCCAGCAGCAAAGGGGGATACGAGCAGTACTTC. Its translation: CASSKGGYEQYF.